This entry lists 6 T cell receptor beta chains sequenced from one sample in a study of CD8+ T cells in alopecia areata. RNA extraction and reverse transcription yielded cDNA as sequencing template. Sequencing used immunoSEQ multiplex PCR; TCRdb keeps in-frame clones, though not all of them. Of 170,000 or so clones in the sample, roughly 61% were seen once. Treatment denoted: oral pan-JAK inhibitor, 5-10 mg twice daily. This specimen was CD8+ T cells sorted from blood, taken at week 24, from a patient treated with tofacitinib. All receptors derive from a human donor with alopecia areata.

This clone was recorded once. The chain's CDR3 is CASSLGQGALSDTQYF. DNA for the CDR3: TGTGCCAGCAGCTTGGGACAGGGGGCTTTGTCAGATACGCAGTATTTT. This sequence joins TRBV13 and TRBJ2-3, with 12 bases aligning to TRBD1. CDR3 length: 16 residues. Germline-derived CDR1 and CDR2 are PRHDT and FYEKMQ (reference sequence). The ends lost 3 bases at V and 4 bases at J; junction bases unmatched: 5.

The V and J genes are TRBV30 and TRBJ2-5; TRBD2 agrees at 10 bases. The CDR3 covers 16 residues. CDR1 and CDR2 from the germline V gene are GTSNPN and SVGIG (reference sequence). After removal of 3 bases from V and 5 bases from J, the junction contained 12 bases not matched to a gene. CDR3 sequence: CAWSPGTSVWRETQYF. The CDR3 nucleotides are TGTGCCTGGAGCCCCGGGACTAGCGTGTGGAGGGAGACCCAGTACTTC.

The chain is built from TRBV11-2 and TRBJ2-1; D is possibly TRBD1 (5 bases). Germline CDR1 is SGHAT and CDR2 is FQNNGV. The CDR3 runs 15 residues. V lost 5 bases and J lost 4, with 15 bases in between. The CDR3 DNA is TGTGCCAGCAGCGCTAGACAGTTGGGTTACAATGAGCAGTTCTTC. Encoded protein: CASSARQLGYNEQFF.

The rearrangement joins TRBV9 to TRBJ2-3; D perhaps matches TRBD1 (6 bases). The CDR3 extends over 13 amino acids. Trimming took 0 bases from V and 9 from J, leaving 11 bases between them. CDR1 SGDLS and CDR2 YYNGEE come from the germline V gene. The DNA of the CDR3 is TGTGCCAGCAGCGTAGAAAACAGGGTCACGCAGTATTTT. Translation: CASSVENRVTQYF.

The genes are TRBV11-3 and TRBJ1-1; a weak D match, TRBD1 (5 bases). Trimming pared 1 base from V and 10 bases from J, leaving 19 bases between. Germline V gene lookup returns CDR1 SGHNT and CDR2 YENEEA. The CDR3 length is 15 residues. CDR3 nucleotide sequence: TGTGCCAGCAGCTTAGCCGGCTGGCAGGGTAAGAGAGCTTTCTTT. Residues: CASSLAGWQGKRAFF.

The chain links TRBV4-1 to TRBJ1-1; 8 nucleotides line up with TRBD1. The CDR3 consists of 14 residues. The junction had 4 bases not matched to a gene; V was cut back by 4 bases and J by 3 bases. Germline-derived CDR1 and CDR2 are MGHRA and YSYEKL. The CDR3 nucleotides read TGCGCCAGCAGCCTACAGGGGGGGGACACTGAAGCTTTCTTT. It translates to CASSLQGGDTEAFF.